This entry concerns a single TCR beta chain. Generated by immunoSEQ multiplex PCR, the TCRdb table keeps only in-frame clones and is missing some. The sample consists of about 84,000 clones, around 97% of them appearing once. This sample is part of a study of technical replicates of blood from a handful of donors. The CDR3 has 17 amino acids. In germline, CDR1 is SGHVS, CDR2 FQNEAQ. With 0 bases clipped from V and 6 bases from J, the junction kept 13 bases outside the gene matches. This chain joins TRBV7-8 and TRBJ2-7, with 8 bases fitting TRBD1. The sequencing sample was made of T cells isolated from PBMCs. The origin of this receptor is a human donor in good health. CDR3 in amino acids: CASSLAVTGVRGLEQYF. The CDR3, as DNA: TGTGCCAGCAGCTTAGCGGTGACAGGGGTAAGGGGCCTCGAGCAGTACTTC.